The 27 T cell receptor beta chains below were found in one sample sequenced in a study of T-cell reconstitution after alpha-beta-depleted transplantation in children. Preparation of the TCRbeta library used unique molecular identifiers. TCRdb processed the PCR reads anew with MiXCR; each CDR3 protein has one entry. Of some 280,000 distinct CDR3 sequences in the sample, approximately 9.8% were seen once. This specimen was PBMCs from the stem cell graft donor, taken from the stem cell graft. These receptors were collected from a human donor who donated a stem cell graft to a child with SCID.

This clonotype was detected ten times or more. The CDR3 coding sequence is TGTGCCAACCAGGGGATGGACACCGGGGAGCTGTTTTTT. Translation gives CANQGMDTGELFF. The genes are TRBV10-3 and TRBJ2-2; a weak D match, TRBD1 (6 bases). The CDR3 runs to 13 residues. Trimming shortened V by 10 bases and J by 3 bases, and 12 bases separated the two germline ends. Germline V gives CDR1 ENHRY, CDR2 SYGVKD.

This clonotype was seen a handful of times. This chain connects TRBV15 to TRBJ1-5, with D possibly being TRBD1 (6 bases). There are 13 residues in the CDR3. Trimming took off 4 bases at V and 10 bases at J, with 14 bases between the two ends. CDR1 is LNHNV and CDR2 is YYDKDF in the germline V gene (reference sequence). This CDR3 reads CATSILQGIPQHF. The CDR3 nucleotides read TGTGCCACCAGCATACTACAGGGTATACCCCAGCATTTT.

The V gene is TRBV29-1, the J gene TRBJ1-2; D remains ambiguous. The CDR3 contains 14 residues. Germline V lookup: CDR1 SQVTM, CDR2 ANQGSEA. V was shortened by 6 bases and J by 2 bases, with 16 bases between the two germline ends. CDR3 DNA: TGCAGCGTATATGGGTTCGCCGGGAACTATGGCTACACCTTC. Translated, it gives CSVYGFAGNYGYTF.

The table lists this clonotype with a few counts. This sequence joins TRBV5-1 and TRBJ1-1; the match to TRBD1 covers 7 bases. Germline CDR1 reads SGHRS; CDR2 reads YFSETQ. CDR3 length: 15 residues. Trimming removed 0 bases from V and 7 bases from J; junction bases left unmatched: 9. The CDR3, as DNA: TGCGCCAGCAGCTTGGGACAGGGTAATTCTCTTGAAGCTTTCTTT. Residues: CASSLGQGNSLEAFF. The complete variable domain, with remaining parts taken from reference TRBV5-1 and TRBJ1-1, reads KAGVTQTPRYLIKTRGQQVTLSCSPISGHRSVSWYQQTPGQGLQFLFEYFSETQRNKGNFPGRFSGRQFSNSRSEMNVSTLELGDSALYLCASSLGQGNSLEAFFGQGTRLTVV.

The rearrangement links TRBV5-1 to TRBJ1-6, with a tentative D call TRBD1 (5 bases). V shed 4 bases and J shed 8 bases, with 13 bases lying between them. This CDR3 spans 14 amino acids. Germline CDR1 and CDR2: SGHRS and YFSETQ. CDR3 in DNA: TGCGCCAGCAGCGGGGGAAACAGCGATTCACCCCTCCACTTT. Amino acids: CASSGGNSDSPLHF.

The genes are TRBV12-3 or TRBV12-4 and TRBJ2-5; maybe TRBD1 (5 bases). V was clipped by 2 bases and J by 1 base, with 11 bases between them. CDR3 length: 15 amino acids. CDR3 in amino acids: CASSLRDRAQETQYF. DNA of the CDR3: TGTGCCAGCAGTTTAAGAGACAGAGCCCAAGAGACCCAGTACTTC.

J is TRBJ1-2 and V is TRBV12-3 or TRBV12-4, with D unresolved. V gave up 1 base and J gave up 4 bases, with 7 bases separating them. This CDR3 has 13 amino acids. This CDR3 is CASSLGAAYGYTF. CDR3 DNA sequence: TGTGCCAGCAGTTTAGGGGCGGCCTATGGCTACACCTTC.

This clonotype was detected a few times. The rearrangement links TRBV3-1 to TRBJ2-7; 8 positions agree with TRBD1. Germline-derived CDR1 and CDR2 are LGHDT and YNNKEL (reference sequence). This CDR3 spans 15 amino acids. The junction had 8 bases not matched to a gene; V was cut back by 4 bases and J by 3 bases. The DNA of the CDR3 is TGTGCCAGCAGCCCCACGGGACAGGTTTTCTACGAGCAGTACTTC. Translation: CASSPTGQVFYEQYF.

This clonotype turned up a few times. This chain links TRBV10-3 with TRBJ2-1, with unresolved D. V was shortened by 7 bases and J by 6 bases, with 10 bases between the two germline ends. This CDR3 region has 12 residues. Germline V CDR1 and CDR2: ENHRY, SYGVKD. In nucleotides, the CDR3 is TGTGCCATCATTGGGGAAGGCAATGAGCAGTTCTTC. Protein: CAIIGEGNEQFF.

This chain links TRBV6-2 or TRBV6-3 with TRBJ1-5; perhaps TRBD1 as D (5 bases). CDR1 is MNHEY and CDR2 is SVGEGT in the germline V gene. Trimming cost V 0 bases and J 6 bases, with 18 bases left between them. This CDR3 contains 17 residues. The CDR3 bases are TGTGCCAGCAGTTACTCGCCGCGGGCAGGGTTCGGTCAGCCCCAGCATTTT. This translates into CASSYSPRAGFGQPQHF.

This clonotype was recorded a few times. This chain links TRBV7-9 with TRBJ2-5; 7 nucleotides match TRBD1. Germline V CDR1 and CDR2: SEHNR, FQNEAQ (reference sequence). The CDR3 loop spans 16 amino acids. The trim removed 5 bases at V and 2 bases at J, leaving 11 bases unmatched. The CDR3 reads CASSPWTGVKQETQYF. CDR3 nucleotide sequence: TGTGCCAGCAGCCCCTGGACAGGAGTAAAACAAGAGACCCAGTACTTC.

As regards this clonotype: Sequence at one end of the junction differs from germline and may be a read error. The chain combines TRBV2 with TRBJ2-5; TRBD2 agrees at 8 bases. This CDR3 is built from 17 residues. CDR1 is SNHLY and CDR2 is FYNNEI in the germline V gene. The CDR3 loop is CATSSRQRGSDQETQYF. In DNA, the CDR3 is TGTGCCACCAGTAGTAGACAGCGGGGGAGCGACCAAGAGACCCAGTACTTC.

The sample holds a few counts of this clonotype. The chain joins TRBV7-4 to TRBJ2-4; D is perhaps TRBD1 (6 bases). V dropped 5 bases and J dropped 0 bases, with 20 bases sitting between them. Germline assignment: CDR1 SGHVT and CDR2 SQSDAQ. There are 18 residues in the CDR3. CDR3 loop: CASSLSWDNLIAKNIQYF. CDR3 DNA sequence: TGTGCCAGCAGCCTTAGCTGGGACAACCTGATAGCCAAAAACATTCAGTACTTC.

This clonotype came up many times. This chain links TRBV6-5 with TRBJ1-1; D ambiguous. Trimming removed 0 bases at V and 2 bases at J, with 7 bases between. The CDR3 is 14 residues long. The germline gives CDR1 MNHEY, CDR2 SVGAGI. CDR3 in amino acids: CASSYSRLNTEAFF. The CDR3 DNA sequence: TGTGCCAGCAGTTACTCGCGTTTAAACACTGAAGCTTTCTTT.

As for this clonotype: The junction departs from the called germline gene at one end, perhaps through a read error. V is TRBV7-7 and J is TRBJ2-2; tentatively, D is TRBD1 or TRBD2 (5 bases each). Germline assignment: CDR1 SSHAT and CDR2 FNYEAQ (reference sequence). The CDR3 is 12 amino acids. For the CDR3, the DNA is TGTGCTAGCAGCTTAGGGACCGTGGAGCTGTTTTTT. Amino acid sequence: CASSLGTVELFF.

V usage is TRBV12-3 or TRBV12-4 and J usage is TRBJ1-5, with 8 nucleotides matching TRBD1. Losses at the gene ends were 6 bases for V and 4 bases for J; bases not matched to a gene: 5. The length of the CDR3 is 14 residues. The CDR3 DNA reads TGTGCCAGCAGCCGACAGGGGAGAAATCAGCCCCAGCATTTT. Translation: CASSRQGRNQPQHF.

J is TRBJ2-1 and V is TRBV6-5; 10 nucleotides agree with TRBD2. The germline CDR1 and CDR2 sequences are MNHEY and SVGAGI. The CDR3 sequence is 13 residues long. V gave up 6 bases and J gave up 9 bases; unmatched junction bases: 5. In nucleotides, the CDR3 is TGTGCCAGCAGCGGGACTAGCGACGGTGAGCAGTTCTTC. This sequence encodes CASSGTSDGEQFF.

This clonotype has more than one count but fewer than ten. The V call is TRBV12-3 or TRBV12-4, the J call TRBJ1-2; the D gene is possibly TRBD1 (5 bases). V gave up 6 bases and J gave up 4 bases, with 12 bases separating them. The length of the CDR3 is 13 residues. The CDR3 here is CASRQAGGYGYTF. CDR3 coding DNA: TGTGCCAGCAGACAGGCCGGTGGCTATGGCTACACCTTC.

This clonotype has just a few counts. The chain recombines TRBV20-1 with TRBJ2-3, with 12 positions matching TRBD2. V was clipped by 6 bases and J by 2 bases; unmatched bases: 6. This CDR3 is built from 15 residues. Germline loops: CDR1 DFQATT, CDR2 SNEGSKA (reference sequence). The CDR3 is CSADTSGGNTDTQYF. In DNA, the CDR3 is TGCAGTGCCGATACTAGCGGGGGGAACACAGATACGCAGTATTTT.

V usage is TRBV7-2 and J usage is TRBJ1-1; 8 nucleotides line up with TRBD1. The CDR3 has 15 residues. V lost 3 bases, J lost 4 bases, and 7 bases stayed unmatched. CDR1 and CDR2 (germline): SGHTA, FQGNSA. CDR3 sequence: CASSFSGGGRTEAFF. CDR3 nucleotide sequence: TGTGCCAGCAGCTTTTCAGGGGGCGGTCGCACTGAAGCTTTCTTT. The complete variable domain, with remaining parts taken from reference TRBV7-2 and TRBJ1-1, reads GAGVSQSPSNKVTEKGKDVELRCDPISGHTALYWYRQSLGQGLEFLIYFQGNSAPDKSGLPSDRFSAERTGGSVSTLTIQRTQQEDSAVYLCASSFSGGGRTEAFFGQGTRLTVV.

This clonotype was detected a few times. This chain connects TRBV6-5 to TRBJ2-1; D is ambiguous. Between the trimmed V and J ends, which lost 2 bases and 8 bases, there was a span of 4 bases. Germline V lookup: CDR1 MNHEY, CDR2 SVGAGI. This CDR3 contains 11 residues. The CDR3, as DNA: TGTGCCAGCAGTTACAGGCATGAGCAGTTCTTC. Amino acid sequence: CASSYRHEQFF.

This clonotype was observed a handful of times. V is TRBV5-1 and J is TRBJ2-1, with D tentatively TRBD1 or TRBD2 (6 bases each). The CDR3 sequence is 14 residues long. Germline-derived CDR1 and CDR2 are SGHRS and YFSETQ. The germline V and J ends were trimmed by 1 base and 4 bases, with 9 bases remaining between them. The CDR3 region is CASSLRGAYNEQFF. CDR3 DNA: TGCGCCAGCAGCTTGAGGGGGGCATACAATGAGCAGTTCTTC.

This clonotype was picked up a small number of times. The V gene is TRBV6-5, the J gene TRBJ2-1; TRBD2 aligns across 13 bases. V shed 0 bases and J 10 bases; nucleotides not matched to a gene: 3. This CDR3 is 15 amino acids long. Germline CDR1 and CDR2: MNHEY and SVGAGI. The CDR3 nucleotides are TGTGCCAGCAGTTACTCCGGACTAGCGGGGGCCGAGCAGTTCTTC. Encoded protein: CASSYSGLAGAEQFF.

This clonotype was seen a handful of times. The chain joins TRBV7-8 to TRBJ1-2; D is unresolved. Trimming cost V 5 bases and J 4 bases, with 17 bases left between them. This CDR3 contains 15 residues. The germline V gene has CDR1 SGHVS and CDR2 FQNEAQ. DNA for the CDR3: TGTGCCAGCAGCCCGATTGAGGGCACCTTCTATGGCTACACCTTC. Amino acid sequence: CASSPIEGTFYGYTF.

The table lists this clonotype with a few counts. The rearrangement uses TRBV5-1 and TRBJ1-1, with TRBD1 as a possible D gene (5 bases). The V end lost 1 base, the J end lost 1 base, and 8 bases lay between the germline ends. The CDR3 is 14 residues long. Germline CDR1 reads SGHRS; CDR2 reads YFSETQ. CDR3 sequence (DNA): TGCGCCAGCAGCTTGATGCAGGGGAACACTGAAGCTTTCTTT. This sequence encodes CASSLMQGNTEAFF.

This clonotype was seen repeatedly, ten times or more. This chain uses TRBV7-9 with TRBJ2-1; tentatively, D is TRBD1 (6 bases). V was cut by 0 bases and J by 10 bases, with 7 bases left in between. The CDR3 runs to 12 residues. The germline CDR1 and CDR2 sequences are SEHNR and FQNEAQ (reference sequence). CDR3 region: CASSLAGTEQFF. In DNA form, the CDR3 reads TGTGCCAGCAGCTTAGCCGGGACAGAGCAGTTCTTC.

This clonotype was detected only a few times. The V and J genes are TRBV20-1 and TRBJ2-7; D might be TRBD1 (9 bases). V lost 5 bases and J lost 6, with 26 bases in between. Germline loops: CDR1 DFQATT, CDR2 SNEGSKA (reference sequence). This CDR3 contains 16 residues. This CDR3 reads CSAETGGLGRLGEQYF. The CDR3 region has the DNA TGCAGTGCTGAGACAGGGGGACTAGGGCGGTTGGGCGAGCAGTACTTC.